These 27 T cell receptor beta chains came from one sample sequenced in a study of shared clonotypes between healthy human individuals. TCRdb's table, derived via immunoSEQ multiplex PCR, lists solely in-frame clones and lacks some. The sample holds over a million clones, around 74% seen once. Sequences were obtained from memory CD4+ T cells sorted from blood. This sample's subset: CD45RA-negative fraction. These receptors all come from a man aged 18 to 30 in good health.

The count of this clone is one. The chain combines TRBV6-5 with TRBJ1-1; a weak D match, TRBD1 (5 bases). Trimming took 7 bases from V and 7 from J, leaving 16 bases between them. CDR3 length: 13 residues. Germline-derived CDR1 and CDR2 are MNHEY and SVGAGI. CDR3 in DNA: TGTGCCAGCACCGACCCTGGAAGGGGTGAAGCTTTCTTT. It is translated as CASTDPGRGEAFF.

The chain is built from TRBV7-8 and TRBJ2-2; D remains unclear. Germline V gene lookup returns CDR1 SGHVS and CDR2 FQNEAQ. This CDR3 is built from 12 residues. The V gene lost 5 bases and the J gene lost 5 bases, with 6 bases spanning the gap. CDR3 bases: TGTGCCAGCAGCATAGGGACCGGGGAGCTGTTTTTT. This codes for CASSIGTGELFF.

This clone has only one observation. The chain is built from TRBV2 and TRBJ2-1; 16 nucleotides match TRBD2. The CDR3 loop spans 14 amino acids. With V trimmed by 8 bases and J by 6 bases, 1 base remained unmatched. Germline V gene sequence: CDR1 SNHLY, CDR2 FYNNEI. This chain's CDR3 is CASGTSGRANEQFF. The CDR3 DNA is TGTGCCAGCGGGACTAGCGGGAGGGCCAATGAGCAGTTCTTC.

V gene TRBV5-1 combines with J gene TRBJ1-1; D is unresolved. V lost 3 bases, J lost 0 bases, and 6 bases lay in between. In germline, CDR1 is SGHRS, CDR2 YFSETQ. CDR3 size: 13 residues. CDR3 DNA: TGCGCCAGCAGCTACAGTATGAACACTGAAGCTTTCTTT. This sequence encodes CASSYSMNTEAFF.

This chain joins TRBV5-1 and TRBJ1-4, with D possibly being TRBD1 (5 bases). This CDR3 is built from 15 residues. With 4 bases removed from V and 6 bases from J, the gap between germline ends came to 16 bases. The V gene's germline CDR1 is SGHRS and CDR2 YFSETQ. CDR3 in DNA: TGCGCCAGCAGCCCCGAGGGGTCCGGGCATGAAAAACTGTTTTTT. This gives the protein CASSPEGSGHEKLFF.

This clone appeared a single time. The rearrangement joins TRBV5-1 to TRBJ2-3; 9 nucleotides align to TRBD1. This CDR3 contains 15 residues. The germline CDR1 and CDR2 sequences are SGHRS and YFSETQ. V was pared by 5 bases and J by 1 base, with 5 bases of the junction left unmatched. This CDR3 reads CASSWTGDGTDTQYF. CDR3 bases: TGCGCCAGCAGTTGGACAGGGGACGGCACAGATACGCAGTATTTT. Filled out from reference TRBV5-1 and TRBJ2-3, the complete variable domain reads KAGVTQTPRYLIKTRGQQVTLSCSPISGHRSVSWYQQTPGQGLQFLFEYFSETQRNKGNFPGRFSGRQFSNSRSEMNVSTLELGDSALYLCASSWTGDGTDTQYFGPGTRLTVL.

In this sample, this clone turned up a few times. The V call is TRBV2, the J call TRBJ2-5; D call uncertain. CDR1 is SNHLY and CDR2 is FYNNEI in the germline V gene. This CDR3 has 10 residues. The V end lost 6 bases, the J end lost 4 bases, and 3 bases lay between the germline ends. CDR3 loop: CASRTETQYF. The CDR3 DNA follows: TGTGCCAGCAGGACAGAGACCCAGTACTTC.

About this clone: This likely stems from a read error, as it lies one base from a far larger clone. V gene TRBV7-9 combines with J gene TRBJ1-1, with unresolved D. In germline, CDR1 is SEHNR, CDR2 FQNEAQ (reference sequence). The CDR3 has 11 amino acids. Trimming stripped 2 bases from V and 4 bases from J, with 2 bases between. The CDR3 is CASSLSTEAFF. DNA for the CDR3: TGTGCCAGCAGCTTATCCACTGAAGCTTTCTTT.

This clone was detected only once. The chain couples TRBV28 to TRBJ1-1; maybe TRBD1 (6 bases). The germline V and J ends were trimmed by 6 bases and 1 base, with 12 bases remaining between them. CDR3 length: 14 residues. The germline V gene has CDR1 MDHEN and CDR2 SYDVKM. CDR3 sequence: CASREQGPNTEAFF. CDR3 coding DNA: TGTGCCAGCAGAGAACAGGGTCCGAACACTGAAGCTTTCTTT.

The chain uses TRBV10-3 and TRBJ2-5; D might be TRBD2 (6 bases). Trimming left V 8 bases short and J 3 bases short, with 13 bases between. The CDR3 loop spans 13 amino acids. Per germline, CDR1 ENHRY and CDR2 SYGVKD. CDR3 in DNA: TGTGCCATCGGCGGGGATTACGAAGAGACCCAGTACTTC. The encoded protein is CAIGGDYEETQYF.

The chain carries TRBV5-1 and TRBJ1-2, with D tentatively TRBD1 (6 bases). The V gene's germline CDR1 is SGHRS and CDR2 YFSETQ. Deletions cut 5 bases from V and 5 bases from J, with 19 bases between. The CDR3 has 15 residues. CDR3 sequence: CASSLPQDSLYGYTF. The DNA of the CDR3 is TGCGCCAGCAGTCTCCCCCAGGACAGCCTGTATGGCTACACCTTC. The full variable domain, its missing parts supplied by reference TRBV5-1 and TRBJ1-2, is KAGVTQTPRYLIKTRGQQVTLSCSPISGHRSVSWYQQTPGQGLQFLFEYFSETQRNKGNFPGRFSGRQFSNSRSEMNVSTLELGDSALYLCASSLPQDSLYGYTFGSGTRLTVV.

This clone was found a few times. The J gene is TRBJ1-5, the V gene TRBV4-1; D is uncertain. V shed 0 bases and J shed 6 bases, with 6 bases lying between them. This CDR3 spans 13 amino acids. Germline V gene data show CDR1 as MGHRA and CDR2 as YSYEKL. The CDR3: CASSQDLIQPQHF. CDR3 bases: TGCGCCAGCAGCCAAGATTTGATTCAGCCCCAGCATTTT.

This clone was found a few times. J is TRBJ1-6 and V is TRBV30, with TRBD1 as a possible D gene (6 bases). The V gene lost 5 bases and the J gene lost 0 bases, with 14 bases spanning the gap. CDR3 length: 16 amino acids. Germline CDR1 reads GTSNPN; CDR2 reads SVGIG (reference sequence). The DNA of the CDR3 is TGTGCCTGGGGGGGGGCCGCCTCCTCCTATAATTCACCCCTCCACTTT. Translated: CAWGGAASSYNSPLHF.

The chain carries TRBV12-5 and TRBJ2-1, with 10 bases matching TRBD1. The germline gives CDR1 LGHNT, CDR2 FRNRAP. V gave up 5 bases and J gave up 5 bases; unmatched junction bases: 6. The length of the CDR3 is 15 residues. For the CDR3, the DNA is TGTGCTAGTGGTATAGGGGACAGGGGCGACAATGAGCAGTTCTTC. As protein: CASGIGDRGDNEQFF.

The chain carries TRBV28 and TRBJ1-3; D unresolved. Germline V gene lookup returns CDR1 MDHEN and CDR2 SYDVKM. Trimming left V 6 bases short and J 0 bases short, with 15 bases between. The CDR3 spans 16 residues. CDR3 coding DNA: TGTGCCAGCAGAAATCCGGGCCAGAACTCTGGAAACACCATATATTTT. Translated: CASRNPGQNSGNTIYF.

This chain uses TRBV29-1 with TRBJ2-1; TRBD2 aligns across 8 bases. The CDR3 consists of 13 residues. V dropped 7 bases and J dropped 5; count of bases not matched to a gene: 7. The germline V gene encodes CDR1 SQVTM and CDR2 ANQGSEA. The DNA for the CDR3 is TGCAGCGGGCGGATAGCGGGGAACAATGAGCAGTTCTTC. Translating gives CSGRIAGNNEQFF.

This chain joins TRBV7-2 and TRBJ1-5, with D possibly being TRBD1 (6 bases). Trimming stripped 6 bases from V and 2 bases from J, with 11 bases between. CDR1 is SGHTA, CDR2 FQGNSA, per germline. This CDR3 is 14 amino acids long. CDR3 DNA sequence: TGTGCCAGCAGTTCTACAGGGCGCAATCAGCCCCAGCATTTT. This encodes CASSSTGRNQPQHF.

The chain links TRBV25-1 to TRBJ1-2, with a tentative D call TRBD1 (6 bases). Germline lookup yields CDR1 MGHDK and CDR2 SYGVNS. V shed 6 bases and J shed 0 bases, with 14 bases lying between them. The CDR3 is 15 amino acids. In DNA form, the CDR3 reads TGTGCCAGCAGACAAGGGGGAGTTACTAACTATGGCTACACCTTC. Its protein is CASRQGGVTNYGYTF.

The chain recombines TRBV2 with TRBJ2-6; D gene unclear. CDR1 is SNHLY, CDR2 FYNNEI, per germline. The CDR3 totals 14 residues. V was cut by 8 bases and J by 0 bases, with 8 bases left in between. CDR3 sequence reads: CASAADSGANVLTF. The CDR3 DNA reads as TGTGCCAGCGCGGCCGACTCTGGGGCCAACGTCCTGACTTTC.

The sample holds a few counts of this clone. V usage is TRBV7-2 and J usage is TRBJ2-5; tentatively, D is TRBD1 or TRBD2 (5 bases each). The CDR3 is 15 residues long. Germline CDR1 is SGHTA and CDR2 is FQGNSA. V lost 5 bases, J lost 5 bases, and 18 bases lay in between. CDR3 nucleotides: TGTGCCAGCAGCCCGGGGCAGGATTCGTACGAGACCCAGTACTTC. It translates to CASSPGQDSYETQYF.

V and J are TRBV11-2 and TRBJ2-7; tentatively, D is TRBD2 (6 bases). This CDR3 has 13 residues. The germline V gene has CDR1 SGHAT and CDR2 FQNNGV. Trimming took off 5 bases at V and 3 bases at J, with 11 bases between the two ends. CDR3: CASSPLTSYEQYF. DNA of the CDR3: TGTGCCAGCAGCCCCTTGACTAGCTACGAGCAGTACTTC. Using reference TRBV11-2 and TRBJ2-7 for the parts outside the CDR3, the full variable domain is EAGVAQSPRYKIIEKRQSVAFWCNPISGHATLYWYQQILGQGPKLLIQFQNNGVVDDSQLPKDRFSAERLKGVDSTLKIQPAKLEDSAVYLCASSPLTSYEQYFGPGTRLTVT.

This clone was counted once. This CDR3 is also generated by other DNA sequences in the sample. The chain carries TRBV11-2 and TRBJ2-7; TRBD2 aligns across 8 bases. The CDR3 runs 13 residues. The V segment lost 3 bases and the J segment 4 bases; nucleotides outside the gene matches: 2. CDR1 and CDR2 (germline): SGHAT, FQNNGV. CDR3 sequence: CASSLGLVYEQYF. The CDR3 DNA reads TGTGCCAGCAGCTTGGGACTAGTATACGAGCAGTACTTC.

The V gene is TRBV5-1, the J gene TRBJ1-5, with D unclear. CDR3 length equals 13 residues. The V gene's germline CDR1 is SGHRS and CDR2 YFSETQ. V was clipped by 2 bases and J by 5 bases, with 8 bases between them. CDR3: CASSFGWDQPQHF. Written as DNA, the CDR3 is TGCGCCAGCAGCTTTGGGTGGGATCAGCCCCAGCATTTT.

The V and J genes are TRBV7-6 and TRBJ2-2, with D possibly being TRBD1 (5 bases). The CDR3 is made up of 16 amino acids. The germline gives CDR1 SGHVS, CDR2 FNYEAQ. V lost 5 bases, J lost 6 bases, and 19 bases lay in between. This CDR3 reads CASSRSQGGTPGELFF. CDR3 coding DNA: TGTGCCAGCAGCCGTTCGCAGGGCGGAACACCCGGGGAGCTGTTTTTT.

This chain joins TRBV5-6 and TRBJ2-7; D gene ambiguous. Germline V gene data show CDR1 as SGHDT and CDR2 as YYEEEE. Between the trimmed V and J ends, which lost 4 bases and 2 bases, there was a span of 19 bases. The CDR3 spans 16 residues. The CDR3: CASSLPDGRPTYEQYF. The DNA of the CDR3 is TGTGCCAGCAGCCTCCCGGACGGACGCCCAACCTACGAGCAGTACTTC.

The V call is TRBV11-3, the J call TRBJ1-1; D gene unclear. From germline, CDR1 is SGHNT and CDR2 YENEEA. The CDR3 has 13 residues. The V end was cut by 4 bases, the J end by 9 bases, with 15 bases between. CDR3: CASSSHGVAKAFF. The CDR3 coding sequence is TGTGCCAGCAGCTCCCACGGCGTGGCTAAAGCTTTCTTT.

The chain couples TRBV5-6 to TRBJ1-2, with TRBD1 identical over 10 bases. This CDR3 is built from 14 residues. J lost 7 bases, V lost 4 bases, and 7 bases had no gene match. The germline V gene has CDR1 SGHDT and CDR2 YYEEEE. CDR3 in DNA: TGTGCCAGCAGCCCAGACAGGGGGCAGGGTGGCTACACCTTC. It codes for CASSPDRGQGGYTF.